Following are 5 T cell receptor beta chains from one sample sequenced in a study of molecular identifiers for immune sequencing clone quantification. TCRdb redid the calling of the PCR reads with MiXCR, one entry per CDR3 protein. Among approximately 670,000 distinct CDR3 sequences, just under 20% were seen once, and the ten largest hold roughly 0.83%. The sample comprised naive CD8+ T cells from blood, with Jurkat cell RNA spiked in. Specified subset: FACS-sorted CD8+CD4-CCR7+CD45RA+ naive T cells. The receptors were gathered from a human donor in good health. Some libraries in this study had Jurkat cell RNA spiked in.

This clonotype was observed many times. This sequence joins TRBV4-1 and TRBJ1-4; D perhaps matches TRBD1 (6 bases). Germline V gives CDR1 MGHRA, CDR2 YSYEKL. V gave up 4 bases and J gave up 7 bases, with 16 bases separating them. This CDR3 is 15 amino acids long. The CDR3 sequence: CASSLPTGLGEKLFF. The CDR3 region has the DNA TGCGCCAGCAGCCTTCCAACAGGGTTGGGTGAAAAACTGTTTTTT.

Points on this clonotype: This may arise from a read error, as a much more abundant clone is one base away. The rearrangement links TRBV7-9 to TRBJ2-3; the D gene is possibly TRBD2 (6 bases). CDR1 is SEHNR, CDR2 FQNEAQ, per germline (reference sequence). CDR3 length: 17 residues. V was clipped by 5 bases and J by 4 bases, with 22 bases between them. CDR3 loop: CASSLGTYRLVSDTQYF. The CDR3 bases are TGTGCCAGCAGCCTCGGGACCTACAGACTAGTGTCAGATACGCAGTATTTT.

The chain has TRBV2 and TRBJ2-7, with TRBD1 identical over 11 bases. The CDR3 is 14 residues long. Germline assignment: CDR1 SNHLY and CDR2 FYNNEI. Trimming took 6 bases from V and 2 from J; bases not matched to a gene: 3. CDR3 sequence: CASRRDRGAYEQYF. Written as DNA, the CDR3 is TGTGCCAGCAGACGGGACAGGGGGGCCTACGAGCAGTACTTC.

The sample holds many counts of this clonotype. The rearrangement links TRBV3-1 to TRBJ1-1; TRBD1 might be the D (5 bases). This CDR3 region has 12 residues. The V end was cut by 5 bases, the J end by 4 bases, with 8 bases between. CDR1 LGHDT and CDR2 YNNKEL come from the germline V gene (reference sequence). The CDR3 is CASSGDSTEAFF. CDR3 nucleotide sequence: TGTGCCAGCAGCGGAGACAGCACTGAAGCTTTCTTT.

This clonotype was picked up a small number of times. This rearrangement joins TRBV11-3 to TRBJ2-1; D is perhaps TRBD2 (5 bases). The CDR3 is made up of 15 amino acids. Trimming left V 5 bases short and J 5 bases short, with 16 bases between. CDR1 SGHNT and CDR2 YENEEA come from the germline V gene. This CDR3 is CASSPTLAQHNEQFF. The CDR3 DNA reads as TGTGCCAGCAGCCCAACGCTAGCCCAACACAATGAGCAGTTCTTC.